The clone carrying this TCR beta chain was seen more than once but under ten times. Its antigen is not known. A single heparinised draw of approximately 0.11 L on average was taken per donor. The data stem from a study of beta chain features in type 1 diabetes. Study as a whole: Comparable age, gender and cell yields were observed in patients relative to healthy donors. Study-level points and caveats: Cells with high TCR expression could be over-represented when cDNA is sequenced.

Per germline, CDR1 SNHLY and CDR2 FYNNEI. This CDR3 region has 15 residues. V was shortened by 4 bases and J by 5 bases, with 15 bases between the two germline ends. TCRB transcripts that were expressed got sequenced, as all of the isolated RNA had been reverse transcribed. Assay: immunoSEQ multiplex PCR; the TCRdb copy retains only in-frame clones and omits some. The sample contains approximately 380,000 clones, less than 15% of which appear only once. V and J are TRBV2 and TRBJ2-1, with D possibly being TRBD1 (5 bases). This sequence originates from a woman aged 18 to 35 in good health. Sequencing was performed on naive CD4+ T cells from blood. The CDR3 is CASSGWSVGHNEQFF. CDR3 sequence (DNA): TGTGCCAGCAGTGGCTGGAGTGTGGGGCACAATGAGCAGTTCTTC.